Detailed here is one T cell receptor (beta chain). In the authors' methods: Scientists estimated how many nucleated cells there were by amplifying reference gene primers. TCRdb's copy holds only in-frame clones and misses some; the assay was immunoSEQ multiplex PCR. D and trimming were read from the DNA, whereas the V and J calls and clone size are those reported in that table. Among about 89,000 clones listed, roughly 80% were seen once. The sample belongs to a study of blood T cell repertoires in COVID-19. Overall study context: Whether acute or convalescent, the COVID-19 samples came from the United States, Italy and Spain.

Trimming removed 3 bases from V and 0 bases from J, with 11 bases in between. The CDR3 covers 16 residues. The germline gives CDR1 MNHNS, CDR2 SASEGT. The sequence was collected from a woman aged 80 or over with acute or convalescent COVID-19. The sample comprised peripheral blood. The chain carries TRBV6-1 and TRBJ1-4; D remains ambiguous. CDR3 in DNA: TGTGCCAGCAGTGACGCAATCAGCGCAACTAATGAAAAACTGTTTTTT. It translates to CASSDAISATNEKLFF.